These T cell receptor beta chains were read from a single sample in a study of graft-versus-host responses after intestinal transplantation. Generated by immunoSEQ multiplex PCR, the TCRdb table keeps only in-frame clones and is missing some. The table shows tens of thousands of clones, with more than 75% occurring only once. The starting material was PBMCs, obtained around 120 days after intestinal transplantation. The origin of the receptors is a human patient who received an intestinal transplant, so some T cells may come from the graft donor. Both conserved end residues are part of each CDR3. The D gene is left open where the match is weak. For some rows the clone size is stated as once, few or many, or as a class when expanded; others skip it.

J gene	V gene	clone size	D gene	CDR3 DNA	CDR3 protein
TRBJ2-5	TRBV7-9	.	TRBD1	TGTGCCAGCAGCTTAGCGGCGGCCTACGACAGGGACTTC	CASSLAAAYDRDF
TRBJ2-2	TRBV5-1	.	.	TGCGCCAGCAGCTTGCGCGGGCCCGGGGAGCTGTTTTTT	CASSLRGPGELFF
TRBJ1-2	TRBV5-3	once	TRBD1	TGTGCCAGAAGCTCATGGACAGGCGCGAGCTATGGCTACACCTTC	CARSSWTGASYGYTF
TRBJ1-6	TRBV27	.	.	TGTGCCAGCAGTTCCGACAGAAATTCACCCCTCCACTTT	CASSSDRNSPLHF
TRBJ1-3	TRBV7-9	few	.	TGTGCCAGCAAGGGGCGGGAAAACACCATATATTTT	CASKGRENTIYF
TRBJ2-7	TRBV15	.	.	TGTGCCACCAGCCTAACGACTCTTTCCATCTCCTACGAGCAGTACTTC	CATSLTTLSISYEQYF
TRBJ1-6	TRBV5-4	once	.	TGTGCCAGCAGACGATTCCCGACGGTGGATAATTCACCCCTCCACTTT	CASRRFPTVDNSPLHF
TRBJ2-4	TRBV15	.	.	TGTGCCACCAGCAACTCTGGACAATCACTAGCCAAAAACATTCAGTACTTC	CATSNSGQSLAKNIQYF
TRBJ2-2	TRBV18	once	.	TGTGCCAGCCAACTAGCTGGAACCGGGGAGCTGTTTTTT	CASQLAGTGELFF
TRBJ2-7	TRBV28	.	TRBD1	TGTGCCAGCAGCCCTTGGAGGTCCCGGACAGGGGTACACGAGCAGTACTTC	CASSPWRSRTGVHEQYF
TRBJ2-7	TRBV10-3	.	.	TGTGCCATCATGAACTCACTCTACGAGCAGTACTTC	CAIMNSLYEQYF
TRBJ2-3	TRBV5-6	.	.	TGTGCCAGCAGCTTGGTGGGAGAAACAGATACGCAGTATTTT	CASSLVGETDTQYF
TRBJ2-2	TRBV18	.	.	TGTGCCAGCTCAATAGCGGTGAACACCGGGGAGCTGTTTTTT	CASSIAVNTGELFF
TRBJ2-5	TRBV9	.	TRBD2	TGTGCCAGCAGCCCTCGGGAGGGCCAGAGGACCGAGACCCAGTACTTC	CASSPREGQRTETQYF
TRBJ1-6	TRBV5-1	once	TRBD1	TGCGCCAGCCGCCCGCAGGGGGACTATAATTCACCCCTCCACTTT	CASRPQGDYNSPLHF
TRBJ1-2	TRBV5-1	.	TRBD1	TGCGCCAGCAGCTTGCCGGGACAGATGGACTATGGCTACACCTTC	CASSLPGQMDYGYTF
TRBJ2-3	TRBV2	.	.	TGTGCCAGCACAAAAGGCACAGATACGCAGTATTTT	CASTKGTDTQYF
TRBJ2-1	TRBV7-3	.	.	TGTGCCAGCAGCTTAATGTCGGGTGCCTACAATGAGCAGTTCTTC	CASSLMSGAYNEQFF
TRBJ1-2	TRBV28	.	.	TGTGCCAGCAGTCGGGGCAGTAACTATGGCTACACCTTC	CASSRGSNYGYTF
TRBJ1-1	TRBV5-1	.	.	TGCGCCAGCAGCTTTTTCACGGCTAACACTGAAGCTTTCTTT	CASSFFTANTEAFF
TRBJ2-1	TRBV6-1	.	TRBD2	TGTGCCAGCAGTGAATCTAGCGGGAGGAGTGAGCAGTTCTTC	CASSESSGRSEQFF
TRBJ1-1	TRBV27	.	TRBD1	TGTGCCAGCAGCTCTACCGGGACAGTGAACACTGAAGCTTTCTTT	CASSSTGTVNTEAFF
TRBJ2-2	TRBV4-1	.	.	TGCGCCAGCAGCCAGTTCGACAGCAGTACCGGGGAGCTGTTTTTT	CASSQFDSSTGELFF
TRBJ2-3	TRBV5-4	.	.	TGTGCCAGCAGCTTGCTGGCCGGCGGGCAGTATTTT	CASSLLAGGQYF
TRBJ2-7	TRBV6-5	once	TRBD2	TGTGCCAGCAGTCGCTCAACTAGCGGGAGTCGCGAGCAGTACTTC	CASSRSTSGSREQYF
TRBJ2-5	TRBV29-1	.	TRBD2	TGCAGCGTTGACCCCGGGGGGGAACAAGAGACCCAGTACTTC	CSVDPGGEQETQYF
TRBJ1-2	TRBV29-1	.	.	TGCAGCGTTGGCCGGGATTTTCCAAGAAACTATGGCTACACCTTC	CSVGRDFPRNYGYTF
TRBJ2-5	TRBV11-2	once	.	TGTGCCAGCAGCTTACTACTGGAGGAGACCCAGTACTTC	CASSLLLEETQYF
TRBJ2-7	TRBV28	.	.	TGTGCCAGCACTACAGGGTTGTCTTACGAGCAGTACTTC	CASTTGLSYEQYF
TRBJ2-7	TRBV6-6	.	TRBD1	TGTGCCAGCAGGCCTGCTTTAGGGACAGCCTCCGAGCAGTACTTC	CASRPALGTASEQYF